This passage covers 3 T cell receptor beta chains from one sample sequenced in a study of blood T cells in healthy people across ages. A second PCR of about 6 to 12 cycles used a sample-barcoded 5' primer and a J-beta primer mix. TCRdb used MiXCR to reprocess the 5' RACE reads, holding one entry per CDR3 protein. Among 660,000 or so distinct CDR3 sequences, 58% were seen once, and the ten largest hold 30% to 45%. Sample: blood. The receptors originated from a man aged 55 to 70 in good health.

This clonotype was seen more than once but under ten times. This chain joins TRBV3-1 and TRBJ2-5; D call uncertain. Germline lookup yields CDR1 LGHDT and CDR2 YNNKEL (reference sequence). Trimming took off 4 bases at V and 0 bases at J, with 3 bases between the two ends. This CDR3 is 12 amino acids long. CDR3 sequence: CASSRHQETQYF. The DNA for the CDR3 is TGTGCCAGCAGCCGTCACCAAGAGACCCAGTACTTC.

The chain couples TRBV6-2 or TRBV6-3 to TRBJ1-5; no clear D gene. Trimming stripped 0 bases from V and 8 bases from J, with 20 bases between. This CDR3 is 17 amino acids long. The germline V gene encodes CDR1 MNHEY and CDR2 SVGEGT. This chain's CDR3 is CASSYSYWAEWGEPQHF. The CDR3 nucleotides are TGTGCCAGCAGTTACTCGTATTGGGCCGAGTGGGGAGAGCCCCAGCATTTT.

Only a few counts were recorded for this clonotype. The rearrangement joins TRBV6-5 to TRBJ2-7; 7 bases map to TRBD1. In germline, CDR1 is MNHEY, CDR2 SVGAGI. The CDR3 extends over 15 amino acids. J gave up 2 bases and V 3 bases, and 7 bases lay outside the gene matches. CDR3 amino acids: CASSYGQAYTYEQYF. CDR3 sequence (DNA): TGTGCCAGCAGTTATGGACAGGCCTACACCTACGAGCAGTACTTC.